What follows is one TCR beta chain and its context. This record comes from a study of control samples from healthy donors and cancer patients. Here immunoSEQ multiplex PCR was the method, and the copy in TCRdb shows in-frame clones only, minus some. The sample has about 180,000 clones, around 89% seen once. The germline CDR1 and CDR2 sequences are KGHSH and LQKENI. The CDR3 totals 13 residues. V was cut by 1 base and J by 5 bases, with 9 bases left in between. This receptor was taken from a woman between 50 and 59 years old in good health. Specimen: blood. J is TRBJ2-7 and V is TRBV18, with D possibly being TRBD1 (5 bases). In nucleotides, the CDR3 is TGTGCCAGCTCACCACTCAGGGCACACGAGCAGTACTTC. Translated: CASSPLRAHEQYF.